The 22 T cell receptor beta chains reported below all come from one sample, sequenced in a study of OX40 agonist ivuxolimab in advanced cancers. Profiled with immunoSEQ multiplex PCR; TCRdb holds only in-frame clones, not every one. This table has about 45,000 clones, around nine tenths appearing once. The starting material was CD4+ or CD8+ T cells sorted from blood, obtained in a trial of the OX40 agonist ivuxolimab. These TCRs come from an adult with an advanced solid tumor such as melanoma, head and neck, liver or kidney cancer.

The CDR3 DNA sequence: TGTGCCAGCAGCGACCGGACAGGGGGTTCCTACAATGAGCAGTTCTTC. This encodes CASSDRTGGSYNEQFF. The chain has TRBV9 and TRBJ2-1, with 10 positions matching TRBD1. The CDR3 covers 16 residues. V dropped 3 bases and J dropped 1; count of bases not matched to a gene: 4. CDR1 and CDR2 from the germline V gene are SGDLS and YYNGEE.

The gene calls are TRBV7-8 and TRBJ2-7, with unresolved D. Germline loops: CDR1 SGHVS, CDR2 FQNEAQ. The V end lost 4 bases, the J end lost 6 bases, and 10 bases lay between the germline ends. This CDR3 contains 12 residues. The CDR3 region is CASSYGRSEQYF. CDR3 coding DNA: TGTGCCAGCAGCTACGGACGGTCCGAGCAGTACTTC.

The chain combines TRBV5-1 with TRBJ2-1; 10 nucleotides agree with TRBD2. The J segment lost 4 bases and the V segment lost 3 bases, leaving 10 bases of the junction unmatched. The CDR3 extends over 17 amino acids. The germline V gene has CDR1 SGHRS and CDR2 YFSETQ. DNA for the CDR3: TGCGCCAGCAGCTCACGGGAAGCGGGAGGGGGGTACAATGAGCAGTTCTTC. This gives the protein CASSSREAGGGYNEQFF.

This chain joins TRBV7-3 and TRBJ1-5, with D possibly matching TRBD1 (5 bases). The V end was cut by 5 bases, the J end by 3 bases, with 8 bases between. The CDR3 is 13 amino acids. The germline CDR1 and CDR2 sequences are SGHTA and FQGTGA. This CDR3 reads CASSGTFNQPQHF. In DNA form, the CDR3 reads TGTGCCAGCAGCGGGACTTTCAATCAGCCCCAGCATTTT.

V and J are TRBV5-1 and TRBJ2-5; a weak D match, TRBD2 (5 bases). In germline, CDR1 is SGHRS, CDR2 YFSETQ. The CDR3 spans 14 residues. Trimming shortened V by 3 bases and J by 5 bases, and 14 bases separated the two germline ends. The CDR3 region has the DNA TGCGCCAGCAGCTCAGCGGCCACCGGGGAGACCCAGTACTTC. Translation: CASSSAATGETQYF. The full variable domain, completed using reference TRBV5-1 and TRBJ2-5, is KAGVTQTPRYLIKTRGQQVTLSCSPISGHRSVSWYQQTPGQGLQFLFEYFSETQRNKGNFPGRFSGRQFSNSRSEMNVSTLELGDSALYLCASSSAATGETQYFGPGTRLLVL.

The CDR3 DNA reads as TGCGCCAGCAGCTCCGATTGGGGGGCCGAAAAACTGTTTTTT. Translation gives CASSSDWGAEKLFF. The rearrangement uses TRBV5-1 and TRBJ1-4; TRBD1 is a possible D gene (6 bases). V gave up 3 bases and J gave up 8 bases, with 14 bases separating them. Germline lookup yields CDR1 SGHRS and CDR2 YFSETQ. CDR3 size: 14 residues. The full variable domain, its missing parts supplied by reference TRBV5-1 and TRBJ1-4, is KAGVTQTPRYLIKTRGQQVTLSCSPISGHRSVSWYQQTPGQGLQFLFEYFSETQRNKGNFPGRFSGRQFSNSRSEMNVSTLELGDSALYLCASSSDWGAEKLFFGSGTQLSVL.

This clone was counted once. The chain couples TRBV7-3 to TRBJ2-1; 13 bases line up with TRBD2. Germline trimming cut 0 bases from V and 9 bases from J; bases unmatched to any gene: 8. This CDR3 region has 17 residues. From germline, CDR1 is SGHTA and CDR2 FQGTGA. The CDR3 reads CASSLTSGLAGIREQFF. CDR3 sequence (DNA): TGTGCCAGCAGCTTAACGTCGGGACTAGCGGGAATCCGTGAGCAGTTCTTC.

The CDR3 DNA reads TGTGCCAGCAGCTTAAGGGTAGGGGAAGGATACGAGCAGTACTTC. Protein product: CASSLRVGEGYEQYF. The V call is TRBV11-2, the J call TRBJ2-7; maybe TRBD1 (5 bases). The V end was cut by 2 bases, the J end by 4 bases, with 15 bases between. CDR3 length: 15 amino acids. CDR1 and CDR2 from the germline V gene are SGHAT and FQNNGV. The complete variable domain, with remaining parts taken from reference TRBV11-2 and TRBJ2-7, reads EAGVAQSPRYKIIEKRQSVAFWCNPISGHATLYWYQQILGQGPKLLIQFQNNGVVDDSQLPKDRFSAERLKGVDSTLKIQPAKLEDSAVYLCASSLRVGEGYEQYFGPGTRLTVT.

The V and J genes are TRBV30 and TRBJ2-1; 8 positions match TRBD2. Per the germline V gene, CDR1 is GTSNPN and CDR2 is SVGIG (reference sequence). The CDR3 covers 15 residues. The ends lost 5 bases at V and 0 bases at J; junction bases unmatched: 6. The CDR3, as DNA: TGTGCCTGGCGCCGAGCGGGGGCCTCCTACAATGAGCAGTTCTTC. Amino acid sequence: CAWRRAGASYNEQFF.

This chain connects TRBV5-8 to TRBJ2-7; 9 nucleotides agree with TRBD1. CDR1 is SGHTS, CDR2 YDEGEE, per germline. V dropped 4 bases and J dropped 1; count of bases not matched to a gene: 3. CDR3 length: 14 amino acids. This CDR3 is CASSKGQGSYEQYF. In DNA form, the CDR3 reads TGTGCCAGCAGCAAGGGACAGGGTTCCTACGAGCAGTACTTC.

The genes are TRBV9 and TRBJ2-7, with D maybe TRBD2 (6 bases). V gave up 0 bases and J gave up 3 bases, with 13 bases separating them. The CDR3 is 15 amino acids. Per the germline V gene, CDR1 is SGDLS and CDR2 is YYNGEE. As DNA, the CDR3 is TGTGCCAGCAGCGTAGATTGGGGCGGGAACTACGAGCAGTACTTC. Its protein is CASSVDWGGNYEQYF.

V is TRBV18 and J is TRBJ2-3; D unresolved. Trimming removed 5 bases at V and 2 bases at J, with 8 bases between. Germline V CDR1 and CDR2: KGHSH, LQKENI. The length of the CDR3 is 13 residues. Here the CDR3 reads CASSYRPTDTQYF. The CDR3 DNA reads TGTGCCAGCTCATACCGACCCACAGATACGCAGTATTTT.

This clone has just a few counts. The CDR3 spells CASTKVSDEQFF. CDR3 DNA: TGTGCCAGCACCAAAGTCTCGGATGAGCAGTTCTTC. The chain carries TRBV25-1 and TRBJ2-1; no clear D. The CDR3 spans 12 residues. Trimming pared 7 bases from V and 8 bases from J, leaving 12 bases between. Looked up from germline, CDR1 is MGHDK and CDR2 is SYGVNS. Full variable domain (rest looked up from reference TRBV25-1 and TRBJ2-1): EADIYQTPRYLVIGTGKKITLECSQTMGHDKMYWYQQDPGMELHLIHYSYGVNSTEKGDLSSESTVSRIRTEHFPLTLESARPSHTSQYLCASTKVSDEQFFGPGTRLTVL.

This sequence joins TRBV5-1 and TRBJ2-3, with 11 bases identical to TRBD2. This CDR3 comprises 15 residues. V was pared by 2 bases and J by 1 base, with 0 bases of the junction left unmatched. CDR1 and CDR2 (germline): SGHRS, YFSETQ. In DNA, the CDR3 is TGCGCCAGCAGCTTTAGCGGGAGGGGCACAGATACGCAGTATTTT. It yields the protein CASSFSGRGTDTQYF.

In its sample, this clone was seen once. The chain is built from TRBV15 and TRBJ2-1; TRBD1 aligns across 8 bases. The CDR3 runs 14 residues. Germline lookup yields CDR1 LNHNV and CDR2 YYDKDF (reference sequence). V lost 1 base and J lost 8; bases outside the gene matches: 4. This CDR3 is CATSRVRGPDEQFF. Here the CDR3 DNA reads TGTGCCACCAGCAGAGTCAGGGGGCCCGATGAGCAGTTCTTC.

The chain employs TRBV5-1 and TRBJ2-6; no firm D call. V was trimmed by 4 bases and J by 0 bases, leaving 11 bases between them. This CDR3 is 16 amino acids long. Germline V gene sequence: CDR1 SGHRS, CDR2 YFSETQ. CDR3 protein: CASSDQTVSGANVLTF. CDR3 in DNA: TGCGCCAGCAGCGACCAGACGGTCTCTGGGGCCAACGTCCTGACTTTC. The full variable domain, rest sourced from reference TRBV5-1 and TRBJ2-6, is KAGVTQTPRYLIKTRGQQVTLSCSPISGHRSVSWYQQTPGQGLQFLFEYFSETQRNKGNFPGRFSGRQFSNSRSEMNVSTLELGDSALYLCASSDQTVSGANVLTFGAGSRLTVL.

The chain employs TRBV19 and TRBJ2-2; D unresolved. V shed 0 bases and J shed 4 bases, with 9 bases lying between them. Germline CDR1 reads LNHDA; CDR2 reads SQIVND (reference sequence). This CDR3 region has 15 residues. In nucleotides, the CDR3 is TGTGCCAGTAGTATAGATCGTAGTCGCACCGGGGAGCTGTTTTTT. Translation gives CASSIDRSRTGELFF.

This rearrangement joins TRBV19 to TRBJ2-7; 11 bases map to TRBD2. Per germline, CDR1 LNHDA and CDR2 SQIVND (reference sequence). V lost 5 bases to trimming and J lost 3 bases; unmatched junction nucleotides: 6. The CDR3 runs to 15 residues. CDR3 DNA: TGTGCCAGTAGTTTACTAGCGGGGGACCTCTACGAGCAGTACTTC. It codes for CASSLLAGDLYEQYF.

The V and J genes are TRBV19 and TRBJ2-1; maybe TRBD1 (5 bases). The CDR3 length is 14 residues. Between the trimmed V and J ends, which lost 3 bases and 7 bases, there was a span of 13 bases. CDR1 is LNHDA and CDR2 is SQIVND in the germline V gene (reference sequence). The CDR3 spells CASSIGRERNEQFF. CDR3 sequence (DNA): TGTGCCAGTAGTATCGGCAGGGAAAGGAATGAGCAGTTCTTC.

The chain has TRBV18 and TRBJ2-2, with 7 bases fitting TRBD1. V was clipped by 6 bases and J by 8 bases; unmatched bases: 12. The CDR3 runs to 15 residues. Per the germline V gene, CDR1 is KGHSH and CDR2 is LQKENI. CDR3 nucleotides: TGTGCCAGCTCGCCCAGACAGGGTGTTGCGGGGGAGCTGTTTTTT. Translation: CASSPRQGVAGELFF.

The gene calls are TRBV18 and TRBJ2-3; weak D call: TRBD2 (6 bases). Trimming removed 6 bases at V and 2 bases at J, with 15 bases between. The CDR3 length is 15 residues. Germline CDR1 KGHSH, CDR2 LQKENI. The CDR3 spells CASSPMRGTTDTQYF. In nucleotides, the CDR3 is TGTGCCAGCTCCCCTATGCGGGGCACCACAGATACGCAGTATTTT.

Only one count was recorded for this clone. CDR3 DNA sequence: TGTGCCAGCAGTTTAACCCCGACCATACACAATTCACCCCTCCACTTT. Translated: CASSLTPTIHNSPLHF. The chain joins TRBV27 to TRBJ1-6, with unresolved D. CDR1 is MNHEY and CDR2 is SMNVEV in the germline V gene (reference sequence). The CDR3 contains 16 residues. V was clipped by 2 bases and J by 7 bases, with 15 bases between them.